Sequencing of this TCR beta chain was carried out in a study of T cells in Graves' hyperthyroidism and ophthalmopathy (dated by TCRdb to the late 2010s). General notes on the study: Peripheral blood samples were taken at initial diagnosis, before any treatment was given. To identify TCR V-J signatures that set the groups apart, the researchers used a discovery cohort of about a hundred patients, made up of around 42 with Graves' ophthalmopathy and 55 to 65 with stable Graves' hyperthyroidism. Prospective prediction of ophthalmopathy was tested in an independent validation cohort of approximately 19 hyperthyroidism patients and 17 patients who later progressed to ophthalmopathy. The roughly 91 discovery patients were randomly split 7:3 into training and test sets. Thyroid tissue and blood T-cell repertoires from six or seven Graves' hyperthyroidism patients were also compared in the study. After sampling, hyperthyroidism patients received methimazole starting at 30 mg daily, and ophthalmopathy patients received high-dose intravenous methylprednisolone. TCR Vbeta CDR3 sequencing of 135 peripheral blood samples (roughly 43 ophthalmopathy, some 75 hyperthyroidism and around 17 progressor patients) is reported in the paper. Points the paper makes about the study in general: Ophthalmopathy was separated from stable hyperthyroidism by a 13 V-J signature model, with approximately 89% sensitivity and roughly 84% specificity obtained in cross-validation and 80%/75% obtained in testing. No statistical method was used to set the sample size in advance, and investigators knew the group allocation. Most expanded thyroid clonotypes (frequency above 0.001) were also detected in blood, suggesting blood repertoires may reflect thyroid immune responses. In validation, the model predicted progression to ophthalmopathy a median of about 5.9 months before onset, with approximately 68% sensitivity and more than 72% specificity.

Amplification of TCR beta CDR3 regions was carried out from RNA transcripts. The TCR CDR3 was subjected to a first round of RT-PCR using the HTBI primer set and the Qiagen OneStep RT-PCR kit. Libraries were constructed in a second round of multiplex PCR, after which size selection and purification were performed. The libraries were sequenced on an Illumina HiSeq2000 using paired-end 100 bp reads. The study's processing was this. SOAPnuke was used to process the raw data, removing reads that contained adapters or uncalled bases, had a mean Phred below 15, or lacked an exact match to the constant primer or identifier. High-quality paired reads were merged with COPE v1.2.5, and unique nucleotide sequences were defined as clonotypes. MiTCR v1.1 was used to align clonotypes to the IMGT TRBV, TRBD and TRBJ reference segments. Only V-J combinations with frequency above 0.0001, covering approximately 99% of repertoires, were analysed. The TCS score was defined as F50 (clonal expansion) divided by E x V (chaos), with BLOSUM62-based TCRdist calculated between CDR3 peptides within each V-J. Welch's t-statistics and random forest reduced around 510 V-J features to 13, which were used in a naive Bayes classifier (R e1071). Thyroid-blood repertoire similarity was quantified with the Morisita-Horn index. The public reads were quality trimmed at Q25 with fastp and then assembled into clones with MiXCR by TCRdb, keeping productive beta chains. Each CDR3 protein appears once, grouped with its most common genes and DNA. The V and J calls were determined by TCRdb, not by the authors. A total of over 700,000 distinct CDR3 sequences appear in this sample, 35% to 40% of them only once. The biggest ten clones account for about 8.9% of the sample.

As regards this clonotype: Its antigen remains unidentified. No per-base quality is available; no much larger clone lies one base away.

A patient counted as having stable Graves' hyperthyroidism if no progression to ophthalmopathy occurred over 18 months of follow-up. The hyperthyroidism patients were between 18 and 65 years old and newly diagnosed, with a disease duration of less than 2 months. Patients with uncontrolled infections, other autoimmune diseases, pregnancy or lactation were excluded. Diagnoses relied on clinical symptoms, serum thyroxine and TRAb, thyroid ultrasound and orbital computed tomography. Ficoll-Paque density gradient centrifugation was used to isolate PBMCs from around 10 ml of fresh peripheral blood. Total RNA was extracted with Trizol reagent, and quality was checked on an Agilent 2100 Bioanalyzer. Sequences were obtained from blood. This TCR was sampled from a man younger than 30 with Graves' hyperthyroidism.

At the DNA level, the sequence is TGTGCCAGCAGCTTACTAGCGGGGGGCACAGATACGCAGTATTTT. The encoded protein is CASSLLAGGTDTQYF. The chain links TRBV7-3 with TRBJ2-3; TRBD2 lines up with 10 middle nucleotides. The CDR3 runs 15 residues from the cysteine to the phenylalanine. The sequence is cut down to CDR3 DNA, 45 bases in frame from base 1. According to the germline V gene, CDR1 reads SGHTA and CDR2 reads FQGTGA. Trimming accounts for 2 bases at V and 1 base at J, while the number of junction bases matched to no gene is 0.